A selection of T cell receptor beta chains follows, all from one sample in a study of blood T cell repertoires in COVID-19. TCRdb's copy holds only in-frame clones and misses some; the assay was immunoSEQ multiplex PCR. This table has 52,000 or so clones, about 88% appearing once. Sequencing was performed on peripheral blood. The receptor set was obtained from a man between 70 and 80 years old with active COVID-19. Each CDR3 is given with its conserved first and last residue. D genes are given only for firm matches. Some rows have no size entry. The others give once, few or many, or a class for an expanded clone.

-,-,TRBJ1-2,TRBV19,12,TGTGCCAGTATGCGGGGACTCTATGGCTACACCTTC,CASMRGLYGYTF
-,-,TRBJ2-2,TRBV7-2,17,TGTGCCAGCAGCTTAGCGTGGATGGCAGGAGGGACCGGGGAGCTGTTTTTT,CASSLAWMAGGTGELFF
once,-,TRBJ2-1,TRBV7-3,15,TGTGCCAGCAGCTTAATTGGACAGTCCTACAATGAGCAGTTCTTC,CASSLIGQSYNEQFF
-,-,TRBJ2-3,TRBV5-1,17,TGCGCCAGCAGCTTGGGCCCTTCGACAGGTGAAACAGATACGCAGTATTTT,CASSLGPSTGETDTQYF
-,TRBD1,TRBJ2-1,TRBV9,17,TGTGCCAGCAGCGTGGACTTCGGGACAGGGTCCTACAATGAGCAGTTCTTC,CASSVDFGTGSYNEQFF
-,-,TRBJ2-2,TRBV3-1/TRBV3-2,17,TGTGCCAGCAGCCAACAAACTAGCTCTCTTCGGACCGGGGAGCTGTTTTTT,CASSQQTSSLRTGELFF
-,-,TRBJ1-1,TRBV11-2,14,TGTGCCAGCAGCTTCTCGCGAGGGGGCACTGAAGCTTTCTTT,CASSFSRGGTEAFF
-,TRBD2,TRBJ2-1,TRBV7-2,17,TGTGCCAGCAGCTTAGAAGCGGGAGGGTATGCCTACAATGAGCAGTTCTTC,CASSLEAGGYAYNEQFF
few,TRBD1,TRBJ1-1,TRBV5-1,16,TGCGCCAGCAGCTTGGGGGACAGACCCCAGAACACTGAAGCTTTCTTT,CASSLGDRPQNTEAFF
-,-,TRBJ1-1,TRBV11-2,11,TGTGCCAGCAGCCCTAACACTGAAGCTTTCTTT,CASSPNTEAFF
-,-,TRBJ1-4,TRBV5-1,15,TGCGCCAGCAGCTTGGCAGGTTACGGTGGTGAAAAACTGTTTTTT,CASSLAGYGGEKLFF
-,-,TRBJ1-1,TRBV7-3,14,TGTGCCAGCAGCTTAATGGGAGTGAACACTGAAGCTTTCTTT,CASSLMGVNTEAFF
-,-,TRBJ1-6,TRBV4-3,14,TGCGCCAGCAGCCCTAGGACAGTCGATTCACCCCTCCACTTT,CASSPRTVDSPLHF
-,TRBD1,TRBJ1-2,TRBV3-1/TRBV3-2,15,TGTGCCAGCAGCCTCTGGGACAGGAATCACTATGGCTACACCTTC,CASSLWDRNHYGYTF
-,-,TRBJ2-4,TRBV6-2/TRBV6-3,16,TGTGCCAGCAGTTTGGAGACTGTAGGTACTAGAAACATTCAGTACTTC,CASSLETVGTRNIQYF